These 23 T cell receptor beta chains were sequenced from one sample in a study of vaccination effects on CD4 cells after COVID-19. The antigens these receptors bind are not known. Sequenced by immunoSEQ multiplex PCR; TCRdb stores in-frame clones only, minus some. Of around 27,000 clones listed, 65% were seen once; the top ten hold under 10%. The culture ran for approximately 10 days before CD4+ T cells were isolated. Sequences were derived from CD4+ T cells from PBMCs cultured without peptide, sampled before COVID-19 vaccination. The source is a human donor who received a COVID-19 vaccine.

The V and J genes are TRBV11-2 and TRBJ2-3, with D hard to call. The CDR3 has 13 residues. Looked up from germline, CDR1 is SGHAT and CDR2 is FQNNGV. Trimming took 0 bases from V and 6 from J, leaving 7 bases between them. In DNA, the CDR3 is TGTGCCAGCAGCTTAGATATGACGGATACGCAGTATTTT. It encodes CASSLDMTDTQYF.

The V and J genes are TRBV7-2 and TRBJ2-5, with 10 bases identical to TRBD1. The CDR3 runs 14 residues. Germline V lookup: CDR1 SGHTA, CDR2 FQGNSA. Trimming removed 5 bases from V and 5 bases from J; junction bases left unmatched: 5. The CDR3 here is CASSPGQGTETQYF. For the CDR3, the DNA is TGTGCCAGCAGCCCGGGACAGGGGACGGAGACCCAGTACTTC.

The chain recombines TRBV2 with TRBJ1-1; unclear D gene. V was clipped by 3 bases and J by 2 bases, with 10 bases between them. This CDR3 contains 14 residues. Germline V lookup: CDR1 SNHLY, CDR2 FYNNEI. CDR3 sequence: CASSERRVNTEAFF. The CDR3 DNA reads as TGTGCCAGCAGTGAGAGGCGTGTAAACACTGAAGCTTTCTTT.

This clone was observed a few times. J is TRBJ1-2 and V is TRBV5-1, with 10 bases identical to TRBD1. The CDR3 extends over 16 amino acids. V lost 4 bases and J lost 4; bases outside the gene matches: 10. Germline V gene data show CDR1 as SGHRS and CDR2 as YFSETQ. This CDR3 is CASSPQGTGVGYGYTF. The CDR3 DNA is TGCGCCAGCAGCCCCCAGGGGACAGGGGTCGGCTATGGCTACACCTTC.

The chain couples TRBV11-2 to TRBJ2-3, with 10 nucleotides matching TRBD2. Germline-derived CDR1 and CDR2 are SGHAT and FQNNGV. This CDR3 contains 18 residues. V dropped 2 bases and J dropped 3; count of bases not matched to a gene: 11. The CDR3 loop reads CASSLIRASGSFTDTQYF. DNA for the CDR3: TGTGCCAGCAGCTTAATTAGGGCTAGCGGGAGTTTTACAGATACGCAGTATTTT.

This chain links TRBV4-1 with TRBJ2-5; a possible D gene is TRBD1 (6 bases). CDR1 is MGHRA, CDR2 YSYEKL, per germline. CDR3 length: 15 residues. Trimming cost V 1 base and J 4 bases, with 13 bases left between them. CDR3 DNA sequence: TGCGCCAGCAGCCAAGGGCCAGGGGCCGGAGAGACCCAGTACTTC. It yields the protein CASSQGPGAGETQYF.

The chain uses TRBV2 and TRBJ2-7; 9 bases align to TRBD1. The CDR3 has 15 amino acids. V shed 6 bases, J shed 3 bases, and the junction held 9 bases outside the gene matches. Germline CDR1 reads SNHLY; CDR2 reads FYNNEI. In nucleotides, the CDR3 is TGTGCCAGCAGAGCGGACAGGGGCGCCTTCTACGAGCAGTACTTC. Translating gives CASRADRGAFYEQYF.

The chain uses TRBV9 and TRBJ2-2; D perhaps matches TRBD1 (6 bases). V was shortened by 4 bases and J by 4 bases, with 11 bases between the two germline ends. Germline loops: CDR1 SGDLS, CDR2 YYNGEE. The CDR3 consists of 14 residues. Written as DNA, the CDR3 is TGTGCCAGCAGCAAACAGGGATTCACCGGGGAGCTGTTTTTT. This translates into CASSKQGFTGELFF.

CDR3 sequence reads: CASSPGQGNTGELFF. The DNA for the CDR3 is TGTGCCAGCAGCCCTGGACAGGGGAACACCGGGGAGCTGTTTTTT. The V gene is TRBV5-4, the J gene TRBJ2-2; 8 nucleotides match TRBD1. The CDR3 has 15 amino acids. V lost 4 bases, J lost 1 base, and 3 bases stayed unmatched. Germline CDR1 and CDR2: SGHNT and YYREEE (reference sequence). Complete variable domain (other parts from reference TRBV5-4 and TRBJ2-2): ETGVTQSPTHLIKTRGQQVTLRCSSQSGHNTVSWYQQALGQGPQFIFQYYREEENGRGNFPPRFSGLQFPNYSSELNVNALELDDSALYLCASSPGQGNTGELFFGEGSRLTVL.

This chain links TRBV18 with TRBJ1-4, with D perhaps TRBD1 (6 bases). V was clipped by 2 bases and J by 4 bases, with 11 bases between them. Germline V gene data show CDR1 as KGHSH and CDR2 as LQKENI. The CDR3 runs to 15 residues. The chain's CDR3 is CASSPEGHVNEKLFF. The CDR3 DNA reads TGTGCCAGCTCACCAGAGGGACACGTTAATGAAAAACTGTTTTTT.

This clone was seen a handful of times. This chain's CDR3 is CASSYGAMGREETQYF. The CDR3 DNA is TGTGCCAGCAGTTATGGGGCAATGGGCCGGGAAGAGACCCAGTACTTC. The genes are TRBV6-5 and TRBJ2-5, with a tentative D call TRBD1 (5 bases). The CDR3 runs to 16 residues. Trimming cost V 3 bases and J 3 bases, with 17 bases left between them. Germline CDR1 and CDR2: MNHEY and SVGAGI.

The V and J genes are TRBV10-3 and TRBJ2-1; TRBD2 aligns across 15 bases. Germline lookup yields CDR1 ENHRY and CDR2 SYGVKD. The CDR3 extends over 18 amino acids. With 6 bases clipped from V and 2 bases from J, the junction kept 8 bases outside the gene matches. The CDR3 is CAIRAGTSGGTTYNEQFF. CDR3 DNA sequence: TGTGCCATCAGGGCCGGGACTAGCGGGGGGACTACCTACAATGAGCAGTTCTTC.

This rearrangement joins TRBV11-2 to TRBJ2-2, with D possibly matching TRBD2 (5 bases). This CDR3 has 16 residues. V was cut by 6 bases and J by 2 bases, with 16 bases left in between. Germline assignment: CDR1 SGHAT and CDR2 FQNNGV. The CDR3 loop is CASRPGLLFNTGELFF. In DNA form, the CDR3 reads TGTGCCAGCAGGCCTGGACTCCTTTTTAACACCGGGGAGCTGTTTTTT. The full variable domain, in which reference TRBV11-2 and TRBJ2-2 provide the parts outside the CDR3, is EAGVAQSPRYKIIEKRQSVAFWCNPISGHATLYWYQQILGQGPKLLIQFQNNGVVDDSQLPKDRFSAERLKGVDSTLKIQPAKLEDSAVYLCASRPGLLFNTGELFFGEGSRLTVL.

The chain couples TRBV5-1 to TRBJ2-3, with 9 bases matching TRBD1. Germline V gene lookup returns CDR1 SGHRS and CDR2 YFSETQ. V lost 5 bases and J lost 4; bases outside the gene matches: 5. There are 14 residues in the CDR3. The CDR3 loop reads CASSRDRVPDTQYF. The CDR3 bases are TGCGCCAGCAGTCGGGACAGGGTGCCAGATACGCAGTATTTT. Looking up the rest from reference TRBV5-1 and TRBJ2-3 gives the full variable domain: KAGVTQTPRYLIKTRGQQVTLSCSPISGHRSVSWYQQTPGQGLQFLFEYFSETQRNKGNFPGRFSGRQFSNSRSEMNVSTLELGDSALYLCASSRDRVPDTQYFGPGTRLTVL.

The chain's CDR3 is CASSFKGHYGYTF. The CDR3 DNA follows: TGTGCCAGCAGTTTCAAGGGACACTATGGCTACACCTTC. The chain uses TRBV27 and TRBJ1-2, with D perhaps matching TRBD1 (5 bases). Deletions cut 3 bases from V and 3 bases from J, with 8 bases between. Germline V gene data show CDR1 as MNHEY and CDR2 as SMNVEV (reference sequence). This CDR3 spans 13 amino acids.

V gene TRBV2 combines with J gene TRBJ2-3; 8 bases align to TRBD2. CDR1 and CDR2 (germline): SNHLY, FYNNEI. CDR3 length: 16 residues. Losses at the gene ends were 6 bases for V and 4 bases for J; bases not matched to a gene: 12. The CDR3: CASSLLTGGPADTQYF. Here the CDR3 DNA reads TGTGCCAGCAGCCTCCTCACGGGGGGGCCCGCAGATACGCAGTATTTT.

This chain connects TRBV7-9 to TRBJ2-7; possibly TRBD1 for D (7 bases). From germline, CDR1 is SEHNR and CDR2 FQNEAQ (reference sequence). CDR3 length equals 15 residues. With 8 bases removed from V and 5 bases from J, the gap between germline ends came to 22 bases. CDR3 region: CASGGKGQSMHEQYF. The CDR3 bases are TGTGCCAGCGGGGGGAAGGGACAGAGCATGCACGAGCAGTACTTC. Looking up the rest from reference TRBV7-9 and TRBJ2-7 gives the full variable domain: DTGVSQNPRHKITKRGQNVTFRCDPISEHNRLYWYRQTLGQGPEFLTYFQNEAQLEKSRLLSDRFSAERPKGSFSTLEIQRTEQGDSAMYLCASGGKGQSMHEQYFGPGTRLTVT.

The rearrangement joins TRBV6-2 or TRBV6-3 to TRBJ2-3; the D gene is possibly TRBD2 (7 bases). Trimming took 3 bases from V and 3 from J, leaving 13 bases between them. CDR1 and CDR2 (germline): MNHEY, SVGEGT. CDR3 length equals 15 residues. Here the CDR3 reads CASSYRRGPTDTQYF. Written as DNA, the CDR3 is TGTGCCAGCAGTTATCGGCGGGGGCCTACAGATACGCAGTATTTT.

The J gene is TRBJ2-1, the V gene TRBV13, with 8 bases aligning to TRBD2. V shed 0 bases and J 6 bases; nucleotides not matched to a gene: 10. The CDR3 spans 17 residues. Germline V lookup: CDR1 PRHDT, CDR2 FYEKMQ (reference sequence). This CDR3 reads CASSLGALGSGINEQFF. Written as DNA, the CDR3 is TGTGCCAGCAGCTTAGGGGCCCTGGGTAGCGGGATCAATGAGCAGTTCTTC.

This clone has only one observation. This chain connects TRBV10-1 to TRBJ2-7; unclear D gene. The V gene's germline CDR1 is WNHNN and CDR2 SYGVQD (reference sequence). V was cut by 3 bases and J by 3 bases, with 3 bases left in between. CDR3 size: 11 residues. In DNA form, the CDR3 reads TGCGCCAGCAGTGAAGGCTACGAGCAGTACTTC. It translates to CASSEGYEQYF.

The chain employs TRBV3-1 (or the pseudogene TRBV3-2) and TRBJ1-2, with D hard to call. The CDR3 is 12 residues long. From germline, CDR1 is LGHDT and CDR2 YNNKEL (reference sequence). Trimming pared 5 bases from V and 7 bases from J, leaving 11 bases between. The DNA for the CDR3 is TGTGCCAGCAGCTTGAATACTGGTGGCTACACCTTC. This translates into CASSLNTGGYTF.

This chain joins TRBV5-1 and TRBJ2-1; TRBD2 matches at 11 bases. Germline-derived CDR1 and CDR2 are SGHRS and YFSETQ. The CDR3 sequence is 15 residues long. J was trimmed by 6 bases and V by 0 bases; bases with no gene match: 2. Here the CDR3 DNA reads TGCGCCAGCAGCTTGGCGCTAGCGGGAGGCAATGAGCAGTTCTTC. This gives the protein CASSLALAGGNEQFF. The whole variable domain, remainder taken from reference TRBV5-1 and TRBJ2-1, is KAGVTQTPRYLIKTRGQQVTLSCSPISGHRSVSWYQQTPGQGLQFLFEYFSETQRNKGNFPGRFSGRQFSNSRSEMNVSTLELGDSALYLCASSLALAGGNEQFFGPGTRLTVL.

The chain carries TRBV5-1 and TRBJ1-5, with TRBD1 identical over 8 bases. V shed 6 bases, J shed 4 bases, and the junction held 6 bases outside the gene matches. The CDR3 loop spans 14 amino acids. Germline CDR1 and CDR2: SGHRS and YFSETQ. For the CDR3, the DNA is TGCGCCAGCAAGCAGGGGGCCGAAAATCAGCCCCAGCATTTT. It codes for CASKQGAENQPQHF.